A selection of T cell receptor beta chains follows, all from one sample in a study of long-term antiretroviral therapy in people with HIV. The data were produced by immunoSEQ multiplex PCR, yet TCRdb's version contains in-frame clones alone and is incomplete. The sample yields some 20,000 clones, roughly 84% seen once. The sequences come from unsorted PBMCs, collected 1.2 years after starting antiretroviral therapy. The source of these receptors is a woman in her 40s with HIV. Each CDR3 is given with its conserved first and last residue. The D gene is left open where the match is weak.

j_call cdr3_length v_call d_call cdr3_aa
TRBJ2-7 13 TRBV7-8 NA CASVQGLDYEQYF
TRBJ1-3 16 TRBV19 TRBD1 CASSMGQGHSGNTIYF
TRBJ2-7 14 TRBV19 TRBD1 CASSRRTGSYEQYF
TRBJ1-1 16 TRBV10-3 TRBD1 CAISPGTGHTGTEAFF
TRBJ1-5 13 TRBV29-1 TRBD1 CSAWTGRGQPQHF
TRBJ2-2 13 TRBV29-1 NA CSVFRTATGELFF
TRBJ2-1 17 TRBV5-6 TRBD2 CASTLGGVSAIHNEQFF
TRBJ2-1 13 TRBV18 NA CASSPPGPNEQFF
TRBJ2-1 11 TRBV10-2 NA CASSAGGEQFF
TRBJ2-1 16 TRBV19 NA CASSRELATGYNEQFF
TRBJ1-1 14 TRBV6-5 NA CASSSFLGGTEAFF
TRBJ1-5 12 TRBV19 NA CASSRPNQPQHF
TRBJ2-2 14 TRBV7-3 NA CASSSDYYTGELFF
TRBJ2-2 16 TRBV5-6 NA CASSPGGRINTGELFF
TRBJ2-3 14 TRBV7-2 NA CASSLVGFTDTQYF
TRBJ2-1 17 TRBV7-9 NA CASSPLGAGRSYNEQFF
TRBJ1-3 11 TRBV19 NA CASDLGRTIYF
TRBJ1-5 16 TRBV28 TRBD1 CASSLGGGDRGQPQHF
TRBJ2-3 15 TRBV5-4 NA CASSPRSGYTDTQYF
TRBJ2-7 15 TRBV4-1 TRBD1 CASSQDRTGSYEQYF
TRBJ1-4 14 TRBV18 NA CASSSGQTVEKLFF
TRBJ2-7 14 TRBV6-5 NA CASSYGGLTYEQYF
TRBJ2-7 12 TRBV6-6 NA CASSPRPYEQYF
TRBJ1-4 15 TRBV7-8 NA CASSPEAATNEKLFF
TRBJ2-5 13 TRBV10-3 NA CAISGTAQETQYF
TRBJ2-1 17 TRBV5-1 NA CASSLNGGGSSYNEQFF
TRBJ2-7 14 TRBV28 NA CASSLPGGAYEQYF